This T cell receptor beta chain came from a study of shared clonotypes between healthy human individuals. Study-level findings and limits: Rarefaction indicated that sorted-subset sequencing remained incomplete although depth was large.

Sequencing used immunoSEQ multiplex PCR; TCRdb keeps in-frame clones, though not all of them. This sample yields around 370,000 clones, of which about 96% are seen a single time; 0.32% belongs to the top ten. Comments on this clone: Its matching antigen is unknown.

CDR3 length equals 14 residues. V was cut by 3 bases and J by 6 bases, with 15 bases left in between. Germline assignment: CDR1 KGHSH and CDR2 LQKENI. The chain carries TRBV18 and TRBJ2-7, with a tentative D call TRBD1 (6 bases). The sample consisted of memory CD8+ T cells sorted from blood. The subset: CD45RO+ cells pooled with CCR7-negative TemRA cells. The sequence was collected from a man aged 25-45 years in good health. CDR3 sequence reads: CASSPCWGPCEQYF. The CDR3 DNA follows: TGTGCCAGCTCACCCTGTTGGGGGCCCTGCGAGCAGTACTTC.